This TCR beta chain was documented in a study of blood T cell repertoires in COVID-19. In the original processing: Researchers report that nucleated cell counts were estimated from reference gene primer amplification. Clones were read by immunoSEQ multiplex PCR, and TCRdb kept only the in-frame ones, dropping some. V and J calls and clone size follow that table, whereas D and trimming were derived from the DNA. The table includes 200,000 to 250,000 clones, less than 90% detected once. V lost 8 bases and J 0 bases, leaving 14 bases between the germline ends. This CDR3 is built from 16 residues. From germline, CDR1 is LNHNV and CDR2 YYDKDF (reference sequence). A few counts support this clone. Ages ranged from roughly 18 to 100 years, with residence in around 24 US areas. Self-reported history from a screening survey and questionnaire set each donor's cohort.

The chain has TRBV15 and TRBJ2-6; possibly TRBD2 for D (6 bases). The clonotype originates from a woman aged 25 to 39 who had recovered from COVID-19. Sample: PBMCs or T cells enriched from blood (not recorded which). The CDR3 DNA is TGTGCCACCGCTGCTGACGGGGGCTCTGGGGCCAACGTCCTGACTTTC. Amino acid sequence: CATAADGGSGANVLTF.